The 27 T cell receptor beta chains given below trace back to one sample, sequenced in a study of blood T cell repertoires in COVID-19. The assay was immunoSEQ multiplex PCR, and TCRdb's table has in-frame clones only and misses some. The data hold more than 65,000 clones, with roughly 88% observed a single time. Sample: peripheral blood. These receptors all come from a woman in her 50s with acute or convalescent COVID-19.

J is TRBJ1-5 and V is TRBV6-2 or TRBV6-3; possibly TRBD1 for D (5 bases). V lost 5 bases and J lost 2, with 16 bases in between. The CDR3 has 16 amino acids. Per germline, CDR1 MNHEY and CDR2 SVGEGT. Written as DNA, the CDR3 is TGTGCCAGCAGTCCCCGGACCCTGGGGCGCAATCAGCCCCAGCATTTT. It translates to CASSPRTLGRNQPQHF.

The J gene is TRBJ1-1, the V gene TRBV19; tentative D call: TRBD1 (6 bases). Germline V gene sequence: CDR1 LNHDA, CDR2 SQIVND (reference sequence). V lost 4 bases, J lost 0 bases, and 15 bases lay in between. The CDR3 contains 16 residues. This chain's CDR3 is CASSSWTDNMNTEAFF. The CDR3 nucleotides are TGTGCCAGTAGTAGCTGGACAGACAACATGAACACTGAAGCTTTCTTT.

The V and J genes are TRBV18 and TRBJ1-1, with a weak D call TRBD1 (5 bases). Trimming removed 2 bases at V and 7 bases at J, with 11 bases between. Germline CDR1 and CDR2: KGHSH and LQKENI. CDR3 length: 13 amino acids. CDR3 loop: CASSPSQGSEAFF. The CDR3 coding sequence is TGTGCCAGCTCACCAAGTCAGGGAAGTGAAGCTTTCTTT.

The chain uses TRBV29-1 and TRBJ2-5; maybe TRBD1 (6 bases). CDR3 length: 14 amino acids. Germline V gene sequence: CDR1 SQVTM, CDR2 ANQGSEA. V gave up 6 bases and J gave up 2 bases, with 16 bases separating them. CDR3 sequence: CSVRGTPSQETQYF. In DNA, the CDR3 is TGCAGCGTCCGTGGGACACCTTCTCAAGAGACCCAGTACTTC.

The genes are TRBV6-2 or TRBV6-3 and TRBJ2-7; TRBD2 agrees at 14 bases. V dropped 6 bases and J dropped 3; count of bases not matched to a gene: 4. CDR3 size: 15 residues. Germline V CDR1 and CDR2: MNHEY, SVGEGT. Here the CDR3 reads CASRPGLAGGYEQYF. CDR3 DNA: TGTGCCAGCAGACCTGGACTAGCGGGAGGCTACGAGCAGTACTTC.

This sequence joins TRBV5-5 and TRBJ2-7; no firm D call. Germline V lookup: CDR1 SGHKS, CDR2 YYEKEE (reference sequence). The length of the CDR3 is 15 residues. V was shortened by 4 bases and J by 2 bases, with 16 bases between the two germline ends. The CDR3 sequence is CASSIRGDWPYEQYF. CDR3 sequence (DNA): TGTGCCAGCAGCATCCGAGGAGACTGGCCCTACGAGCAGTACTTC.

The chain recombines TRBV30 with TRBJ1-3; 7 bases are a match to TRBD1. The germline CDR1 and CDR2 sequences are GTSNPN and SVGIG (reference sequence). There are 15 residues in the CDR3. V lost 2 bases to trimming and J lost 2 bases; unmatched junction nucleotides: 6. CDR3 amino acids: CAWSPRQGAGNTIYF. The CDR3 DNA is TGTGCCTGGAGTCCCCGGCAGGGGGCTGGAAACACCATATATTTT.

The CDR3 protein is CASSQDLATPEQFF. The CDR3 bases are TGCGCCAGCAGCCAAGATTTGGCGACACCTGAGCAGTTCTTC. The chain carries TRBV4-3 and TRBJ2-1; D remains ambiguous. Germline V gene data show CDR1 as LGHNA and CDR2 as YSLEER. The CDR3 runs 14 residues. Trimming cost V 0 bases and J 9 bases, with 12 bases left between them.

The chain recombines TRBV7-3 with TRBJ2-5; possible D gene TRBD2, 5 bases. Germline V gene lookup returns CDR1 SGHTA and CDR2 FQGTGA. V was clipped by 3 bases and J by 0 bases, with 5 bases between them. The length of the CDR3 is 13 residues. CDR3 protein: CASSFGNQETQYF. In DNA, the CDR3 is TGTGCCAGCAGCTTCGGGAACCAAGAGACCCAGTACTTC.

CDR3 nucleotide sequence: TGTGCCAGCAGTTTGAAGCCCAACTCTGGGGCCAACGTCCTGACTTTC. Encoded protein: CASSLKPNSGANVLTF. The rearrangement uses TRBV27 and TRBJ2-6; D not resolved. The CDR3 has 16 residues. Trimming stripped 3 bases from V and 0 bases from J, with 9 bases between. Looked up from germline, CDR1 is MNHEY and CDR2 is SMNVEV (reference sequence). The full variable domain, rest sourced from reference TRBV27 and TRBJ2-6, is EAQVTQNPRYLITVTGKKLTVTCSQNMNHEYMSWYRQDPGLGLRQIYYSMNVEVTDKGDVPEGYKVSRKEKRNFPLILESPSPNQTSLYFCASSLKPNSGANVLTFGAGSRLTVL.

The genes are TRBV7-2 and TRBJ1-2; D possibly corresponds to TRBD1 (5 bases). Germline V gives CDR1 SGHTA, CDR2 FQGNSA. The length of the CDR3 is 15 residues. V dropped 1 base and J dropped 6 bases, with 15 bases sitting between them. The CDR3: CASSLGAVGGDGYTF. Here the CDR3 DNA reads TGTGCCAGCAGCTTAGGGGCCGTGGGGGGAGATGGCTACACCTTC. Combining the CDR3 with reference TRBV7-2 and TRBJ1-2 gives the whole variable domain GAGVSQSPSNKVTEKGKDVELRCDPISGHTALYWYRQSLGQGLEFLIYFQGNSAPDKSGLPSDRFSAERTGGSVSTLTIQRTQQEDSAVYLCASSLGAVGGDGYTFGSGTRLTVV.

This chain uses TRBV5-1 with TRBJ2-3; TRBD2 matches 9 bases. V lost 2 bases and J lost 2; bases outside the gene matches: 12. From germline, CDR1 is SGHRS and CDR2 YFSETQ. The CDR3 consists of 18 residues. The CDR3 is CASSFGRLAESSTDTQYF. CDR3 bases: TGCGCCAGCAGCTTTGGAAGACTAGCGGAATCATCCACAGATACGCAGTATTTT.

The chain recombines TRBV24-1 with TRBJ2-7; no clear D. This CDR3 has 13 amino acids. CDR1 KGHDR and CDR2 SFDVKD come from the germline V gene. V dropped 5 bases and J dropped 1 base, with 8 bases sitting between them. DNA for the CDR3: TGTGCCACCAGTGGTGCAGGTTCCTACGAGCAGTACTTC. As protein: CATSGAGSYEQYF.

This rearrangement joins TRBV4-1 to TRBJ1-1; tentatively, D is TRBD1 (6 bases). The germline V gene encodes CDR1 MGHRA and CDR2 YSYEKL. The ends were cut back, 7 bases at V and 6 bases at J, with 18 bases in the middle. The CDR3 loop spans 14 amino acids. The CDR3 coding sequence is TGCGCCAGCAACGGGGAGGGGGAGAAGCCTGAAGCTTTCTTT. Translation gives CASNGEGEKPEAFF.

CDR3 residues: CASSYSIGETGPNQPQHF. CDR3 nucleotides: TGTGCCAGCAGTTACTCGATTGGAGAGACAGGCCCCAATCAGCCCCAGCATTTT. This chain uses TRBV6-2 or TRBV6-3 with TRBJ1-5, with a tentative D call TRBD1 (6 bases). The CDR3 contains 18 residues. V lost 0 bases, J lost 3 bases, and 18 bases lay in between. In germline, CDR1 is MNHEY, CDR2 SVGEGT.

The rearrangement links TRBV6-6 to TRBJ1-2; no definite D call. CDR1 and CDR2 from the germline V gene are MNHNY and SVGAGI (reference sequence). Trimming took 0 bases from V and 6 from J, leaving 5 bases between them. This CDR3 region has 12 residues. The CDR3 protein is CASSYSQDGYTF. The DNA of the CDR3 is TGTGCCAGCAGTTACTCGCAGGATGGCTACACCTTC.

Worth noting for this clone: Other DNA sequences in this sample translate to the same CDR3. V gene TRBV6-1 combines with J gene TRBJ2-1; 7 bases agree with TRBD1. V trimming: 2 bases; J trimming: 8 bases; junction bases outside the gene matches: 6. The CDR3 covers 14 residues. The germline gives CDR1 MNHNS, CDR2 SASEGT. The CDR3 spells CASSEPRQGYEQFF. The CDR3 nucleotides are TGTGCCAGCAGTGAACCCCGACAGGGCTATGAGCAGTTCTTC.

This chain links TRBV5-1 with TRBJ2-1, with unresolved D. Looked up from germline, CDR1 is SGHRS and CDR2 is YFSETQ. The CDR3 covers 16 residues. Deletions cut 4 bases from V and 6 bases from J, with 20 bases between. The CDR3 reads CASSPPSVWSTNEQFF. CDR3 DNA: TGCGCCAGCAGCCCTCCTTCGGTCTGGTCTACCAATGAGCAGTTCTTC.

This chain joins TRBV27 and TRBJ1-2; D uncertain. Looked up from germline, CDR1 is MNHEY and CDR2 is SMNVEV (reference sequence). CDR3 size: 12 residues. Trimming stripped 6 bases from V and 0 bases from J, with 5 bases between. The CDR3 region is CASSRSNYGYTF. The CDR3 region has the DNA TGTGCCAGCAGCCGGTCTAACTATGGCTACACCTTC.

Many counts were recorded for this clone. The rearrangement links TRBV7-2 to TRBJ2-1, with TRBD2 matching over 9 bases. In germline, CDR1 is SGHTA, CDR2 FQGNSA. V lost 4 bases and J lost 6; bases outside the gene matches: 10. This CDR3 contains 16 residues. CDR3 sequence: CASSSSSGMSLNEQFF. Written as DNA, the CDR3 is TGTGCCAGCAGCTCATCTAGCGGGATGAGCCTCAATGAGCAGTTCTTC.

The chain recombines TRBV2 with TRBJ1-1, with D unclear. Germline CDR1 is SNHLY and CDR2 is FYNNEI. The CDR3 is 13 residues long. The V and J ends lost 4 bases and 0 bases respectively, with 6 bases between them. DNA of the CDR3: TGTGCCAGCAGTGTAAAATTGAACACTGAAGCTTTCTTT. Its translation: CASSVKLNTEAFF.

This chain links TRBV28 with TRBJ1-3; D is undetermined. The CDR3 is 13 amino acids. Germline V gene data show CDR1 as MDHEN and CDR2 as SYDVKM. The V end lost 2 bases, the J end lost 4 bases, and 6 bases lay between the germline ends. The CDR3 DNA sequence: TGTGCCAGCAGTTTAACAGTAGGAAACACCATATATTTT. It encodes CASSLTVGNTIYF.

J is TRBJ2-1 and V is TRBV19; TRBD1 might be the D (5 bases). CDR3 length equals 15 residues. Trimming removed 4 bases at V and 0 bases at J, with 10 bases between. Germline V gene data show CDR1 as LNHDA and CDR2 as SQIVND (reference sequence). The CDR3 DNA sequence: TGTGCCAGTAGTAGGACACAGCTCTCCTACAATGAGCAGTTCTTC. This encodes CASSRTQLSYNEQFF.

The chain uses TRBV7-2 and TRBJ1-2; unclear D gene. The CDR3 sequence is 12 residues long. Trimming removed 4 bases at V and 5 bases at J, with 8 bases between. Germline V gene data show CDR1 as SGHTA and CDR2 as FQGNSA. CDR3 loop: CASSSNRYGYTF. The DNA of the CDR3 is TGTGCCAGCAGCTCTAACCGGTATGGCTACACCTTC.

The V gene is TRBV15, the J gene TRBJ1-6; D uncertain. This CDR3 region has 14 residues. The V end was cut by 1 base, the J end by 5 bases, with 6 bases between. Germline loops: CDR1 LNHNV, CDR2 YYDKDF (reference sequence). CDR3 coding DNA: TGTGCCACCAGCAGAGTGTCAGATAATTCACCCCTCCACTTT. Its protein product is CATSRVSDNSPLHF.

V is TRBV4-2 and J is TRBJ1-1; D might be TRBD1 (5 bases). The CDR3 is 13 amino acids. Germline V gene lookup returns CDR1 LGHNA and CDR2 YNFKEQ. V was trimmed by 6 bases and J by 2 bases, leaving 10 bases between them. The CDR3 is CASRQGRNTEAFF. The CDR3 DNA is TGTGCCAGCAGGCAGGGAAGAAACACTGAAGCTTTCTTT.

DNA for the CDR3: TGTGCCAGCAGTGAGGGGGGTAGTGGAAACACCATATATTTT. The encoded protein is CASSEGGSGNTIYF. V and J are TRBV6-1 and TRBJ1-3; maybe TRBD1 (5 bases). The V and J ends lost 3 bases and 3 bases respectively, with 9 bases between them. There are 14 residues in the CDR3. The germline CDR1 and CDR2 sequences are MNHNS and SASEGT.